Listed here are 7 T cell receptor beta chains from one sample, sequenced in a study of blood T cell repertoires in COVID-19. Assay: immunoSEQ multiplex PCR; the TCRdb copy retains only in-frame clones and omits some. The sample consists of just over 90,000 clones, approximately 86% of them appearing once. The specimen sequenced was peripheral blood. These receptors originate from an elderly woman with acute or convalescent COVID-19.

The rearrangement uses TRBV5-1 and TRBJ2-7; 7 bases map to TRBD2. V shed 4 bases and J 3 bases; nucleotides not matched to a gene: 7. Germline V CDR1 and CDR2: SGHRS, YFSETQ. This CDR3 is 14 amino acids long. Here the CDR3 reads CASSPEGGNYEQYF. DNA for the CDR3: TGCGCCAGCAGCCCGGAGGGAGGGAACTACGAGCAGTACTTC.

The J gene is TRBJ2-7, the V gene TRBV18; 9 bases map to TRBD1. Trimming took 5 bases from V and 0 from J; bases not matched to a gene: 5. Germline V CDR1 and CDR2: KGHSH, LQKENI. This CDR3 is built from 15 residues. The CDR3 is CASSATGGDSYEQYF. The CDR3 region has the DNA TGTGCCAGCTCAGCGACAGGGGGGGACTCCTACGAGCAGTACTTC.

The V and J genes are TRBV5-1 and TRBJ1-1, with no clear D. Germline V lookup: CDR1 SGHRS, CDR2 YFSETQ. The V and J ends lost 0 bases and 5 bases respectively, with 11 bases between them. The length of the CDR3 is 14 residues. CDR3 region: CASSLDNGWTEAFF. DNA for the CDR3: TGCGCCAGCAGCTTGGACAACGGGTGGACTGAAGCTTTCTTT. The variable domain in full, with the rest retrieved from reference TRBV5-1 and TRBJ1-1, is KAGVTQTPRYLIKTRGQQVTLSCSPISGHRSVSWYQQTPGQGLQFLFEYFSETQRNKGNFPGRFSGRQFSNSRSEMNVSTLELGDSALYLCASSLDNGWTEAFFGQGTRLTVV.

The chain joins TRBV6-5 to TRBJ1-1, with TRBD1 matching over 7 bases. Germline V gives CDR1 MNHEY, CDR2 SVGAGI. J lost 0 bases, V lost 4 bases, and 5 bases had no gene match. The CDR3 is 15 amino acids. The CDR3 protein is CASSSHRGMNTEAFF. The CDR3 DNA is TGTGCCAGCAGTTCCCACAGGGGAATGAACACTGAAGCTTTCTTT.

This clone was observed a single time. The chain uses TRBV19 and TRBJ2-5; D may be TRBD1 (6 bases). This CDR3 comprises 14 residues. The germline CDR1 and CDR2 sequences are LNHDA and SQIVND (reference sequence). V lost 5 bases to trimming and J lost 0 bases, with 10 bases between them. This CDR3 is CASSDRDNQETQYF. The CDR3 nucleotides are TGTGCCAGTAGTGACCGGGACAACCAAGAGACCCAGTACTTC.

Written as DNA, the CDR3 is TGTGCCAGTAGAGGGGAGCTAGCGGGGGGACGCACAGATACGCAGTATTTT. It specifies CASRGELAGGRTDTQYF. This chain uses TRBV19 with TRBJ2-3; TRBD2 aligns across 11 bases. The CDR3 runs to 17 residues. Germline V gives CDR1 LNHDA, CDR2 SQIVND (reference sequence). The V and J ends lost 6 bases and 1 base, in that order; junction bases with no gene match: 9.

This chain uses TRBV7-9 with TRBJ1-4; 7 positions match TRBD1. Trimming removed 5 bases from V and 8 bases from J; junction bases left unmatched: 8. Germline CDR1 is SEHNR and CDR2 is FQNEAQ (reference sequence). The CDR3 spans 14 residues. CDR3 in amino acids: CASSPGTVGEKLFF. CDR3 in DNA: TGTGCCAGCAGCCCCGGGACAGTGGGAGAAAAACTGTTTTTT.